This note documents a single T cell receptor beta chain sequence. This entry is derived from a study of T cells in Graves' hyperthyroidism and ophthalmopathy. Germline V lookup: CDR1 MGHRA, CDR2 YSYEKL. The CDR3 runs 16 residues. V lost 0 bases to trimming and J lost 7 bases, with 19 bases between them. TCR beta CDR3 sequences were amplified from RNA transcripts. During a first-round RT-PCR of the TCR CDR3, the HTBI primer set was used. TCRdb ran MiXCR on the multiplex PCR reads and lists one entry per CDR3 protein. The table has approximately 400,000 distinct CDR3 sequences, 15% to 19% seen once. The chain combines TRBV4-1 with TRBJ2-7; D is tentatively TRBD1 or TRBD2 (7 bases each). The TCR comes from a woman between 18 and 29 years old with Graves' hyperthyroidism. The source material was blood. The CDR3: CASSQESPGGVWEQYF. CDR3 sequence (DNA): TGCGCCAGCAGCCAAGAGAGCCCAGGGGGGGTTTGGGAGCAGTACTTC.